This TCR beta chain was recorded in a study of T cell responses to AZD1222 COVID-19 vaccine. Doses given second, at about 4 or about 12 weeks, were pooled. Regarding this clone: Its antigen is as yet unknown.

The study, taken as a whole, reports: Only a handful of AZD1222 recipients, several in all, had baseline seropositivity. A mostly white British donor set with more females was recruited, and clonal diversity was possibly underestimated. Across spike, vaccine-associated CD4 TCRs were found, dominant at 160-218 and 743-854.

Method: immunoSEQ multiplex PCR; TCRdb's copy keeps in-frame clones and lacks some. The sample lists 150,000 or so clones, less than 95% occurring once. The clonotype originates from an adult who received the AZD1222 COVID-19 vaccine. Sequences were derived from peripheral blood, sampled 28 days after the second AZD1222 dose.

The chain's CDR3 is CSVKAGVGTFSYEQYF. The CDR3 nucleotides are TGCAGCGTAAAGGCGGGGGTCGGGACGTTCTCCTACGAGCAGTACTTC. V and J are TRBV29-1 and TRBJ2-7; 7 bases are a match to TRBD2. Germline values: CDR1 SQVTM, CDR2 ANQGSEA. The CDR3 loop spans 16 amino acids. V shed 6 bases, J shed 0 bases, and the junction held 14 bases outside the gene matches.